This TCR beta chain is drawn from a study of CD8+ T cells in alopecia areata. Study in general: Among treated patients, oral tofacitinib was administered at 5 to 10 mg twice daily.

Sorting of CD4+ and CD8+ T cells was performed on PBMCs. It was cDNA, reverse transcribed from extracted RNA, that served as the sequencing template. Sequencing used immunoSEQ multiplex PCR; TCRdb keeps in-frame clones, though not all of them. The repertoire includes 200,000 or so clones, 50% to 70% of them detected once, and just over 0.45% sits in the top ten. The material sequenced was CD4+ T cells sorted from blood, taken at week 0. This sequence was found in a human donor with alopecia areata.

The CDR3 region has the DNA TGTGCCAGCCTTACAGGGTGGAACACTGAAGCTTTCTTT. As protein: CASLTGWNTEAFF. V usage is TRBV2 and J usage is TRBJ1-1; weak D call: TRBD1 (6 bases). V was clipped by 8 bases and J by 1 base, with 11 bases between them. The length of the CDR3 is 13 residues. Germline V CDR1 and CDR2: SNHLY, FYNNEI.